The rows below give T cell receptor beta chains drawn from one sample of a study of control samples from healthy donors and cancer patients. Measured with immunoSEQ multiplex PCR; TCRdb has only the in-frame clones, and not every one. The sample consists of some 120,000 clones, almost 95% of them appearing once. The sequenced sample was PBMCs. These receptor sequences come from a man aged 80 or over with head and neck cancer. Both conserved end residues are part of each CDR3. The order of the fields is V gene, clone size, D gene, J gene, CDR3 protein, CDR3 DNA. A D gene is named only where the DNA matches it firmly. The size entry is marked missing in some rows and otherwise reads once, few, many or a size class.

TRBV9	-	-	TRBJ2-7	CASSVGGEDYEQYF	TGTGCCAGCAGCGTAGGCGGGGAGGACTACGAGCAGTACTTC
TRBV2	-	-	TRBJ1-2	CASGALNGGYTF	TGTGCCAGCGGAGCTCTGAATGGTGGCTACACCTTC
TRBV5-1	-	TRBD1	TRBJ1-1	CASSPPRQGINTEAFF	TGCGCCAGCAGCCCCCCTAGACAGGGCATAAACACTGAAGCTTTCTTT
TRBV7-8	once	-	TRBJ2-7	CASRADSGNSYEQYF	TGTGCCAGCAGAGCAGATAGCGGAAACTCCTACGAGCAGTACTTC
TRBV15	-	-	TRBJ2-7	CATSRVPLYEQYF	TGTGCCACCAGCAGAGTGCCTTTATACGAGCAGTACTTC
TRBV18	-	-	TRBJ2-3	CASSPFTATDTQYF	TGTGCCAGCTCACCCTTCACGGCCACAGATACGCAGTATTTT
TRBV6-1	-	-	TRBJ2-7	CASTPGAFYEQYF	TGTGCCAGCACTCCGGGAGCCTTCTACGAGCAGTACTTC
TRBV6-5	-	-	TRBJ2-5	CASRGTLATQETQYF	TGTGCCAGCAGGGGAACTCTAGCGACACAAGAGACCCAGTACTTC
TRBV4-1	once	-	TRBJ2-1	CASSQENNEQFF	TGCGCCAGCAGCCAAGAAAACAATGAGCAGTTCTTC
TRBV7-6	-	TRBD2	TRBJ2-3	CASSSLAGGITTQYF	TGTGCCAGCAGCTCACTAGCGGGAGGGATTACTACGCAGTATTTT
TRBV5-1	-	TRBD2	TRBJ2-7	CASSFGLAGGYEQYF	TGCGCCAGCAGCTTCGGACTAGCGGGGGGCTACGAGCAGTACTTC
TRBV5-1	-	TRBD2	TRBJ2-2	CASSLELAGRTGELFF	TGCGCCAGCAGCTTGGAACTAGCGGGCCGGACCGGGGAGCTGTTTTTT
TRBV2	-	TRBD2	TRBJ2-1	CASSERPSGRRYNEQFF	TGTGCCAGCAGTGAGAGGCCTAGCGGGAGACGATACAATGAGCAGTTCTTC
TRBV9	-	TRBD2	TRBJ2-2	CASTRGLAGSTGELFF	TGTGCCAGCACCAGGGGACTAGCGGGCTCCACCGGGGAGCTGTTTTTT
TRBV5-6	-	-	TRBJ2-7	CASSLDSAYYEQYF	TGTGCCAGCAGCTTGGACAGTGCTTACTACGAGCAGTACTTC
TRBV6-5	-	TRBD2	TRBJ2-7	CAGKSSGGTYEQYF	TGTGCCGGAAAATCTAGCGGAGGAACCTACGAGCAGTACTTC
TRBV29-1	-	TRBD1	TRBJ1-1	CSASTGSGGTEAFF	TGCAGCGCTTCGACAGGGTCGGGAGGCACTGAAGCTTTCTTT
TRBV29-1	-	TRBD2	TRBJ2-2	CSVEGLAVNTGELFF	TGCAGCGTTGAAGGACTAGCGGTGAACACCGGGGAGCTGTTTTTT
TRBV14	once	-	TRBJ1-1	CASSQGRRADRLNTEAFF	TGTGCCAGCAGCCAGGGTCGAAGAGCGGACAGATTGAACACTGAAGCTTTCTTT
TRBV10-1	-	-	TRBJ2-5	CASSASGETQYF	TGCGCCAGCAGTGCCTCCGGTGAGACCCAGTACTTC
TRBV12-3/TRBV12-4	-	-	TRBJ1-1	CASSPGRATEAFF	TGTGCCAGCAGCCCGGGACGGGCTACTGAAGCTTTCTTT
TRBV7-8	-	-	TRBJ2-7	CASSRGPHEQYF	TGTGCCAGCAGCCGGGGACCCCACGAGCAGTACTTC
TRBV10-2	-	TRBD2	TRBJ2-3	CASTGRRTDTQYF	TGCGCCAGTACCGGGAGGCGTACAGATACGCAGTATTTT
TRBV25-1	once	-	TRBJ2-1	CASSELQGANEQFF	TGTGCCAGCAGTGAACTTCAAGGGGCAAATGAGCAGTTCTTC
TRBV5-1	-	TRBD1	TRBJ2-5	CASSLGTGLKETQYF	TGCGCCAGCAGCTTGGGGACAGGGCTGAAGGAGACCCAGTACTTC
TRBV19	-	TRBD1	TRBJ1-6	CASSTGQGSGSPLHF	TGTGCCAGTAGTACGGGACAGGGATCGGGTTCACCCCTCCACTTT
TRBV5-5	-	TRBD1	TRBJ2-1	CASSLIFQGAFDEQFF	TGTGCCAGCAGCTTGATATTTCAGGGGGCTTTCGATGAGCAGTTCTTC
TRBV5-1	-	-	TRBJ1-1	CASSGSTEAFF	TGCGCCAGCTCCGGTAGCACTGAAGCTTTCTTT
TRBV29-1	-	TRBD2	TRBJ2-7	CSARGGAGEQYF	TGCAGCGCTCGCGGGGGGGCCGGTGAGCAGTACTTC
TRBV27	-	-	TRBJ2-7	CASSPPRQPFEQYF	TGTGCCAGCAGTCCGCCACGACAGCCTTTCGAGCAGTACTTC
TRBV5-1	-	-	TRBJ1-5	CASSSEGDQPQHF	TGCGCCAGCAGCTCGGAAGGGGATCAGCCCCAGCATTTT
TRBV6-5	-	TRBD1	TRBJ2-3	CASSYSPDRVSDTQYF	TGTGCCAGCAGTTACTCGCCGGACAGGGTGTCAGATACGCAGTATTTT
TRBV6-5	-	-	TRBJ1-2	CASSTADRYNYGYTF	TGTGCCAGCAGTACTGCGGACAGATATAACTATGGCTACACCTTC
TRBV19	once	-	TRBJ1-2	CASSIGRYNYGYTF	TGTGCCAGTAGTATTGGCAGGTATAACTATGGCTACACCTTC
TRBV28	-	TRBD2	TRBJ2-1	CASSLAHRASGIYNEQFF	TGTGCCAGCAGTCTGGCCCATAGGGCTAGCGGAATCTACAATGAGCAGTTCTTC
TRBV30	-	-	TRBJ1-3	CAWSAGPGNTIYF	TGTGCCTGGAGTGCAGGGCCTGGAAACACCATATATTTT
TRBV21-1	few	-	TRBJ1-2	CASSKERGDYGYTF	TGTGCCAGCAGCAAAGAAAGGGGAGACTATGGCTACACCTTC
TRBV9	once	-	TRBJ2-1	CASSVGGGNGNEQFF	TGTGCCAGCAGCGTAGGAGGGGGAAATGGGAATGAGCAGTTCTTC
TRBV5-1	-	-	TRBJ1-1	CASSLVPTKNTEAFF	TGCGCCAGCAGCTTGGTGCCGACAAAGAACACTGAAGCTTTCTTT
TRBV19	-	TRBD2	TRBJ2-2	CASSMGTSSGELFF	TGTGCCAGTAGTATGGGGACTAGCTCCGGGGAGCTGTTTTTT
TRBV2	few	-	TRBJ1-2	CASSEIRHYGYTF	TGTGCCAGCAGTGAGATCAGGCACTATGGCTACACCTTC
TRBV19	-	TRBD2	TRBJ2-7	CASSLGLAGSYEQYF	TGTGCCAGTAGCCTAGGACTAGCCGGTTCCTACGAGCAGTACTTC
TRBV6-5	-	-	TRBJ1-1	CASRVQLNTEAFF	TGTGCCAGCAGGGTACAGTTGAACACTGAAGCTTTCTTT
TRBV2	-	-	TRBJ1-1	CASSLDGGFAEAFF	TGTGCCAGCAGCCTTGATGGAGGGTTTGCTGAAGCTTTCTTT
TRBV2	-	-	TRBJ1-5	CASTQGRENQPQHF	TGTGCCAGCACCCAGGGGCGGGAGAATCAGCCCCAGCATTTT
TRBV6-2/TRBV6-3	-	TRBD2	TRBJ2-3	CASSLTSGVDTQYF	TGTGCCAGCAGTTTGACTAGCGGGGTAGATACGCAGTATTTT
TRBV19	once	-	TRBJ1-2	CASRPGFAGGASGYTF	TGTGCCAGCCGGCCGGGATTCGCCGGGGGGGCGAGTGGCTACACCTTC
TRBV9	-	TRBD1	TRBJ2-7	CASSVGGTGAYEQYF	TGTGCCAGCAGCGTAGGCGGGACAGGGGCTTACGAGCAGTACTTC
TRBV29-1	-	-	TRBJ1-4	CSVEDPPRVGEKLFF	TGCAGCGTTGAAGACCCCCCCAGGGTAGGCGAAAAACTGTTTTTT
TRBV6-6	once	-	TRBJ1-2	CASSPRTVRFYGYTF	TGTGCCAGCAGTCCCCGGACAGTTCGATTCTATGGCTACACCTTC
TRBV11-1	-	-	TRBJ1-5	CASTPPRDGNQPQHF	TGTGCCAGCACCCCCCCGAGAGACGGCAATCAGCCCCAGCATTTT
TRBV5-1	-	-	TRBJ2-7	CASSGLFSYEQYF	TGCGCCAGCTCGGGACTCTTCTCCTACGAGCAGTACTTC
TRBV5-4	-	TRBD1	TRBJ2-7	CASSSGTGVHEQYF	TGTGCCAGCAGTTCCGGGACAGGGGTACACGAGCAGTACTTC
TRBV19	-	-	TRBJ1-2	CASSITGFNGYTF	TGTGCCAGTAGTATAACGGGGTTTAATGGCTACACCTTC
TRBV5-6	-	TRBD1	TRBJ1-4	CASSLWTGINEKLFF	TGTGCCAGCAGCTTGTGGACAGGGATTAATGAAAAACTGTTTTTT